The T cell receptor beta chain under discussion was sequenced for a study of Ad26.COV2.S vaccination and SARS-CoV-2 variants. Turning to this clone: The target antigen is unknown.

Notes on the study in general: Overall T cell responses may have been underestimated by the analyses of TCR breadth and depth.

Some clones are missing from TCRdb's copy, which holds only in-frame ones; the method was immunoSEQ multiplex PCR. The sample consists of over 130,000 clones, 86% of them appearing once. The CDR3 extends over 14 amino acids. Looked up from germline, CDR1 is SGHDT and CDR2 is YYEEEE. Trimming removed 0 bases from V and 8 bases from J; junction bases left unmatched: 5. The material sequenced was peripheral blood, taken after recovery from COVID-19. This TCR came from a human donor who had recovered from COVID-19. This rearrangement joins TRBV5-6 to TRBJ1-2; 9 bases fit TRBD1. This CDR3 is CASSLVGQGWGYTF. For the CDR3, the DNA is TGTGCCAGCAGCTTGGTGGGACAGGGTTGGGGCTACACCTTC.